This T cell receptor beta chain stems from a study of blood T cell repertoires in COVID-19. Study-level background: The origin of the acute and convalescent COVID-19 samples was the United States, Italy and Spain. T cells, B-cell-depleted T cells, or PBMCs provided the cDNA or gDNA that served as material.

Original analysis: Cell counts per sample came from amplifying reference gene primers. Some clones are missing from TCRdb's copy, which holds only in-frame ones; the method was immunoSEQ multiplex PCR. V and J calls and clone size are those listed in that table; D and trimming were worked out from the DNA. The sample shows under 250,000 clones, approximately 84% of them seen only once. Germline V CDR1 and CDR2: SGHAT, FQNNGV. Trimming pared 4 bases from V and 8 bases from J, leaving 17 bases between. This CDR3 comprises 14 residues. This chain links TRBV11-2 with TRBJ1-1; D remains ambiguous. This TCR came from a man in his fifties or sixties with acute or convalescent COVID-19. Material for sequencing was peripheral blood. The CDR3 nucleotides read TGTGCCAGCAGCTCAACCCTAGTTTCCCTGGAAGCTTTCTTT. It encodes CASSSTLVSLEAFF.